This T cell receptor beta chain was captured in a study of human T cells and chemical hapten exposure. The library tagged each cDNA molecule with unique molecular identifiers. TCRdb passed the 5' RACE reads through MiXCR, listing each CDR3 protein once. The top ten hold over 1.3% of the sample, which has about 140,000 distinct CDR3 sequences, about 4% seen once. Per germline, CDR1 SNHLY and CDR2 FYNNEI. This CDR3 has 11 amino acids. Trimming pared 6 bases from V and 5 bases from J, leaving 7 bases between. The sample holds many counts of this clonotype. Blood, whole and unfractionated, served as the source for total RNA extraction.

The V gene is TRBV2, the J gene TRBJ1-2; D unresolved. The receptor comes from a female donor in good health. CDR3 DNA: TGTGCCAGCAGCCAGGTGTATGGCTACACCTTC. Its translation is CASSQVYGYTF.